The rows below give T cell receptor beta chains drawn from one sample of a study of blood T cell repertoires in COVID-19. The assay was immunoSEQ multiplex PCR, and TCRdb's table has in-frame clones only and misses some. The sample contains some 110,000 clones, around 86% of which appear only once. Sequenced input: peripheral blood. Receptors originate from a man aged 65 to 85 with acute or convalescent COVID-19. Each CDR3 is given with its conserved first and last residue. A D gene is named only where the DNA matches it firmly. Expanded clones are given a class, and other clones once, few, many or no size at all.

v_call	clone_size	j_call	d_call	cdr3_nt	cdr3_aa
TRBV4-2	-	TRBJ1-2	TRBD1	TGTGCCAGCAGCCAAGGCCGACACCAAAGGACAGGGAATTGGGCAAACTATGGCTACACCTTC	CASSQGRHQRTGNWANYGYTF
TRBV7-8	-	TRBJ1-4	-	TGTGCCAGCAGCTTAGGGGTGACTGCAACTAATGAAAAACTGTTTTTT	CASSLGVTATNEKLFF
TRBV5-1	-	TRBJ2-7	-	TGCGCCAGCAGCACAGAGTCTGCGCAGTACTTC	CASSTESAQYF
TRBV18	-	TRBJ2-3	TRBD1	TGTGCCAGCTCATCCGGACAGGGACAAGTGGATACGCAGTATTTT	CASSSGQGQVDTQYF
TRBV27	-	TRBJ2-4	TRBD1	TGTGCCAGCAGTGCCGGACAGGGAACCATTCAGTACTTC	CASSAGQGTIQYF
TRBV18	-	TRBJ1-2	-	TGTGCCAGCTCACCGTCCAGGGAGGGCTATGGCTACACCTTC	CASSPSREGYGYTF
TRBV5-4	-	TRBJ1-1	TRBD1	TGTGCCAGCAGACCGGACAGGGAACGGAACACTGAAGCTTTCTTT	CASRPDRERNTEAFF
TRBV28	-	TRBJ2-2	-	TGTGCCAGCAGTTACCCCCGGACTGGCGGGGAGCTGTTTTTT	CASSYPRTGGELFF
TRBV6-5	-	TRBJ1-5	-	TGTGCCAGCACGTACAGCCGCCAGCCCCAGCATTTT	CASTYSRQPQHF
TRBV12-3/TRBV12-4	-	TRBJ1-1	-	TGTGCCAGCAGTTTAAGGGGGAGCGCTTTCTTT	CASSLRGSAFF
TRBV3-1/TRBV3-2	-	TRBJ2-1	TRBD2	TGTGCCAGCAGTCTGGGACTAGCGGGCAACAATGAGCAGTTCTTC	CASSLGLAGNNEQFF
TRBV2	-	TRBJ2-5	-	TGTGCCAGCAGGGGTGGAGGGCCGGGGGAGACCCAGTACTTC	CASRGGGPGETQYF
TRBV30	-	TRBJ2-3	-	TGTGCCTGGAGTGTACACGCGGGAAATGCTTATTTT	CAWSVHAGNAYF
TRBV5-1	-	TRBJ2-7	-	TGCGCCAGCAGCTTGGATGCGGTAGGCGAGCAGTACTTC	CASSLDAVGEQYF
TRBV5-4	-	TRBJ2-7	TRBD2	TGTGCCAGCAGCTCGAAATTTACTAGCGGGAGTTACGAGCAGTACTTC	CASSSKFTSGSYEQYF
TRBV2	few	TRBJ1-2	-	TGTGCCAGCAGTACCGTCCCTGTGGCCTATGGCTACACCTTC	CASSTVPVAYGYTF
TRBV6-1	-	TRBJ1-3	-	TGTGCCAGCAGTGAAGCGCATGGGGGGAGCTCTGGAAACACCATATATTTT	CASSEAHGGSSGNTIYF
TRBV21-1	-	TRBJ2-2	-	TGTGCCAGCAGCAAAGAAGGGCCGGGACAGGGGAACACCGGGGAGCTGTTTTTT	CASSKEGPGQGNTGELFF
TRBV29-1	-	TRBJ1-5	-	TGCAGCGTTGTCGTGGGGGTAGGGGGAGCCCAGCATTTT	CSVVVGVGGAQHF
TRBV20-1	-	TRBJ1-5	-	TGCAGTGCTAGTGGGGGCGGGGGGGCGTATCAGCCCCAGCATTTT	CSASGGGGAYQPQHF
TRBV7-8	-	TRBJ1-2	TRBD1	TGTGCCAGCAGCCTAGGGACAGGGGGCAAACTAGGCTATGGCTACACCTTC	CASSLGTGGKLGYGYTF
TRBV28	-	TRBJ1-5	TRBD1	TGTGCCAGCAGTCCCGGGACAGGGGGACGTAGCAATCAGCCCCAGCATTTT	CASSPGTGGRSNQPQHF
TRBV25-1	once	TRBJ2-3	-	TGTGCCAGCAGCGCACGGACAGCTAGCACAGATACGCAGTATTTT	CASSARTASTDTQYF
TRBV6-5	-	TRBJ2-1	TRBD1	TGTGCCAGCAGCGGGACAGCGTATGATAATGAGCAGTTCTTC	CASSGTAYDNEQFF
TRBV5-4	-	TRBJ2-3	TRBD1	TGTGCCAGCAGCCGCGGGACAGGGGGGGAAGATACGCAGTATTTT	CASSRGTGGEDTQYF
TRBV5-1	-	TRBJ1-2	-	TGCGCCAGCAGCTTGGGAGGAATGGAGGGCTACACCTTC	CASSLGGMEGYTF
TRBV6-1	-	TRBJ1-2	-	TGTGCCAGCAGTGAAGCCTACTATGGCTACACCTTC	CASSEAYYGYTF
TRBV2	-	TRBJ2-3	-	TGTGCCAGCAGTGAAGTGGGCGTCGGTGGGGGGAATACGCAGTATTTT	CASSEVGVGGGNTQYF
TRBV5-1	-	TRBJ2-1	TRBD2	TGCGCCAGCAAAGCGGGGGGAGGGGAGATTGAGCAGTTCTTC	CASKAGGGEIEQFF
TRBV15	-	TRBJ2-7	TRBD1	TGTGCCACCAGAGGACCGGGACAGGGCCCCTACGAGCAGTACTTC	CATRGPGQGPYEQYF
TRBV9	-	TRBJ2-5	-	TGTGCCAGCAGCGCCTGGGGCGGAGGGGAGACCCAGTACTTC	CASSAWGGGETQYF
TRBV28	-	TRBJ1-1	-	TGTGCCAGCAGTTTCGGGACACATAAGAACACTGAAGCTTTCTTT	CASSFGTHKNTEAFF
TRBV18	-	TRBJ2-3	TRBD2	TGTGCCAGCTCACTATTACCGGGACTAGCGGGATCTCCCACAGATACGCAGTATTTT	CASSLLPGLAGSPTDTQYF
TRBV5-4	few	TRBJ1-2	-	TGTGCCAGCAGCTGGAACCGGGAGAGGAATGGCTACACCTTC	CASSWNRERNGYTF
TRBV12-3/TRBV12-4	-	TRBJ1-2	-	TGTGCCAGCTCCCAACGGGGTACGAGCGGCTACACCTTC	CASSQRGTSGYTF
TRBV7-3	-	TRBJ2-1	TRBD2	TGTGCCAGCAGCTTATTCCCCGGGACTAGCCTCCATGAGCAGTTCTTC	CASSLFPGTSLHEQFF
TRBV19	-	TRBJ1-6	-	TGTGCCAGTAGTCGCCGGGAGGGTAATTCACCCCTCCACTTT	CASSRREGNSPLHF